This TCR beta chain was identified during a study of shared clonotypes between healthy human individuals. Remarks on this clone: What it recognizes is unknown.

CDR1 ENHRY and CDR2 SYGVKD come from the germline V gene. CDR3 length: 14 amino acids. The J segment lost 4 bases and the V segment lost 8 bases, leaving 8 bases of the junction unmatched. TCRdb's copy holds only in-frame clones and misses some; the assay was immunoSEQ multiplex PCR. This sample has hundreds of thousands of clones, with 90% to 95% found just once. Study-wide results and limits: Clonotypes that were shared across a few donors made up approximately 5.1% of naive CD4 clonotypes. Sharing of clonotypes among donors was expected to vary with sequencing depth.

Naivety among CD8 cells was defined by CD45RO negativity and positive CCR7 selection, thereby excluding terminally differentiated effector memory CD45RA+ cells. Donors, healthy HIV-negative adults, lacked recent acute infections or vaccinations. The sequencing sample was made of naive CD8+ T cells sorted from blood. The rearrangement joins TRBV10-3 to TRBJ1-5; 7 nucleotides line up with TRBD1. The TCR was taken from a woman aged 25 to 39 in good health. CDR3 in amino acids: CAIWQGGSNQPQHF. The CDR3 region has the DNA TGTGCCATCTGGCAGGGGGGTAGTAATCAGCCCCAGCATTTT.